This entry lists 31 T cell receptor beta chains sequenced from one sample in a study of blood T cell repertoires in COVID-19. Assay: immunoSEQ multiplex PCR; the TCRdb copy retains only in-frame clones and omits some. This table has approximately 75,000 clones, more than 80% appearing once. Sequencing input: peripheral blood. The receptor source for this set is a human donor in a cohort sampled during active COVID-19.

Concerning this clone: A junction end diverges from the germline sequence, so it may reflect a read error. The chain joins TRBV11-2 to TRBJ1-2; possible D gene TRBD1, 5 bases. The CDR3 spans 13 residues. In germline, CDR1 is SGHAT, CDR2 FQNNGV. The CDR3 here is CASSFRVNDGYTF. The CDR3 DNA is TGTGCCAGCAGCTTCAGGGTTAACGATGGCTACACCTTC.

The V call is TRBV5-6, the J call TRBJ2-2; 10 bases fit TRBD1. Germline V lookup: CDR1 SGHDT, CDR2 YYEEEE. The CDR3 has 15 residues. V shed 2 bases and J 5 bases; nucleotides not matched to a gene: 3. The CDR3 here is CASSFGGQGTGELFF. The CDR3 region has the DNA TGTGCCAGCAGCTTCGGGGGACAGGGGACCGGGGAGCTGTTTTTT.

The genes are TRBV3-1 (or the pseudogene TRBV3-2) and TRBJ2-7; possibly TRBD1 for D (5 bases). With 1 base removed from V and 5 bases from J, the gap between germline ends came to 15 bases. The CDR3 spans 15 residues. Germline CDR1 and CDR2: LGHDT and YNNKEL (reference sequence). The CDR3 coding sequence is TGTGCCAGCAGCCAAGGGCTCCTCTCCAGGGACGAGCAGTACTTC. It specifies CASSQGLLSRDEQYF.

For the CDR3, the DNA is TGTGCCAGCTCCGGTCGACAGGGTAGCAATCAGCCCCAGCATTTT. This sequence encodes CASSGRQGSNQPQHF. This sequence joins TRBV18 and TRBJ1-5, with 7 bases identical to TRBD1. The length of the CDR3 is 15 residues. J lost 0 bases, V lost 6 bases, and 5 bases had no gene match. The germline gives CDR1 KGHSH, CDR2 LQKENI.

V and J are TRBV5-6 and TRBJ2-7, with D maybe TRBD1 (5 bases). The CDR3 has 11 amino acids. Germline loops: CDR1 SGHDT, CDR2 YYEEEE. Trimming took 2 bases from V and 7 from J, leaving 7 bases between them. The CDR3 reads CASSFSGEQYF. The CDR3 DNA sequence: TGTGCCAGCAGCTTTTCAGGGGAGCAGTACTTC. The full variable domain, its missing parts supplied by reference TRBV5-6 and TRBJ2-7, is DAGVTQSPTHLIKTRGQQVTLRCSPKSGHDTVSWYQQALGQGPQFIFQYYEEEERQRGNFPDRFSGHQFPNYSSELNVNALLLGDSALYLCASSFSGEQYFGPGTRLTVT.

This chain uses TRBV9 with TRBJ1-6; D is unresolved. Germline assignment: CDR1 SGDLS and CDR2 YYNGEE. Trimming removed 5 bases from V and 0 bases from J, with 15 bases in between. The CDR3 is made up of 17 amino acids. The CDR3 sequence: CASSEHPRISYNSPLHF. DNA of the CDR3: TGTGCCAGCAGTGAACACCCCAGGATCTCCTATAATTCACCCCTCCACTTT.

V gene TRBV28 combines with J gene TRBJ2-3, with D maybe TRBD2 (6 bases). The CDR3 extends over 21 amino acids. V was trimmed by 4 bases and J by 5 bases, leaving 34 bases between them. Germline loops: CDR1 MDHEN, CDR2 SYDVKM. The CDR3 DNA reads as TGTGCCAGCAGTTCACCCAACTCCGACCCGAAGGCCGGGACTGGGAGAGATACGCAGTATTTT. Translation: CASSSPNSDPKAGTGRDTQYF.

This clone was seen once. The gene calls are TRBV27 and TRBJ1-2, with D possibly matching TRBD1 (5 bases). V lost 4 bases and J 10 bases, leaving 25 bases between the germline ends. The CDR3 consists of 16 residues. Germline V gene data show CDR1 as MNHEY and CDR2 as SMNVEV (reference sequence). The CDR3 DNA follows: TGTGCCAGCAGTTCCACCCCGCACGGGGGTTACCAGCACTACACCTTC. It codes for CASSSTPHGGYQHYTF.

The CDR3 DNA is TGTGCCAGCATCTCCCTCCCCAGGCGTCGAAACACTGAAGCTTTCTTT. This gives the protein CASISLPRRRNTEAFF. The rearrangement joins TRBV5-4 to TRBJ1-1; D ambiguous. The CDR3 sequence is 16 residues long. CDR1 and CDR2 (germline): SGHNT, YYREEE (reference sequence). The V gene lost 6 bases and the J gene lost 2 bases, with 20 bases spanning the gap.

The rearrangement links TRBV5-4 to TRBJ1-1; 7 positions match TRBD1. The CDR3 runs 14 residues. Germline CDR1 SGHNT, CDR2 YYREEE (reference sequence). V gave up 3 bases and J gave up 0 bases; unmatched junction bases: 2. CDR3 bases: TGTGCCAGCAGCTGGGACAGTCTGAACACTGAAGCTTTCTTT. This encodes CASSWDSLNTEAFF.

The rearrangement uses TRBV28 and TRBJ1-3, with 7 nucleotides matching TRBD1. With 8 bases clipped from V and 0 bases from J, the junction kept 7 bases outside the gene matches. Per germline, CDR1 MDHEN and CDR2 SYDVKM. The CDR3 totals 15 residues. The CDR3 nucleotides read TGTGCCAGCCTACAGGGGTCTTCCTCTGGAAACACCATATATTTT. Its translation is CASLQGSSSGNTIYF.

The rearrangement links TRBV5-1 to TRBJ2-2; 7 positions match TRBD2. The germline V gene has CDR1 SGHRS and CDR2 YFSETQ. The CDR3 sequence is 15 residues long. V trimming: 4 bases; J trimming: 4 bases; junction bases outside the gene matches: 7. CDR3 coding DNA: TGCGCCAGCAGCCGGGGAGGGCCATCCACCGGGGAGCTGTTTTTT. It yields the protein CASSRGGPSTGELFF.

V gene TRBV19 combines with J gene TRBJ2-6, with D possibly matching TRBD1 (7 bases). Germline assignment: CDR1 LNHDA and CDR2 SQIVND (reference sequence). There are 17 residues in the CDR3. With 3 bases removed from V and 5 bases from J, the gap between germline ends came to 17 bases. The CDR3 loop reads CASSMIPQGGWANVLTF. Written as DNA, the CDR3 is TGTGCCAGTAGTATGATCCCGCAGGGGGGCTGGGCCAACGTCCTGACTTTC.

The count of this clone is one. The gene calls are TRBV28 and TRBJ1-3, with D unclear. Germline lookup yields CDR1 MDHEN and CDR2 SYDVKM. The CDR3 length is 15 residues. V lost 5 bases to trimming and J lost 0 bases, with 11 bases between them. The chain's CDR3 is CASSLPIGSGNTIYF. CDR3 DNA: TGTGCCAGCAGTCTTCCAATCGGCTCTGGAAACACCATATATTTT.

The chain combines TRBV6-6 with TRBJ2-2; D possibly corresponds to TRBD2 (6 bases). V was pared by 5 bases and J by 7 bases, with 11 bases between. Germline-derived CDR1 and CDR2 are MNHNY and SVGAGI (reference sequence). This CDR3 has 13 residues. CDR3 nucleotide sequence: TGTGCCAGCAGTGCCCTGACTAGCGGGGAGCTGTTTTTT. This gives the protein CASSALTSGELFF.

The V and J genes are TRBV12-3 or TRBV12-4 and TRBJ1-1; D ambiguous. The CDR3 is 11 residues long. Trimming took off 5 bases at V and 8 bases at J, with 9 bases between the two ends. CDR3 region: CASSPGKEAFF. The CDR3 DNA sequence: TGTGCCAGCAGTCCCGGGAAAGAAGCTTTCTTT.

V gene TRBV7-2 combines with J gene TRBJ1-2, with D possibly being TRBD1 (5 bases). V was cut by 7 bases and J by 2 bases, with 11 bases left in between. From germline, CDR1 is SGHTA and CDR2 FQGNSA. The CDR3 runs to 13 residues. The CDR3: CASTPGGNYGYTF. CDR3 DNA sequence: TGTGCCAGCACCCCGGGGGGGAACTATGGCTACACCTTC.

This clone was recorded a few times. The chain combines TRBV3-1 (or the pseudogene TRBV3-2) with TRBJ2-5, with 8 bases aligning to TRBD2. The CDR3 totals 16 residues. J was trimmed by 6 bases and V by 0 bases; bases with no gene match: 9. Germline lookup yields CDR1 LGHDT and CDR2 YNNKEL (reference sequence). DNA of the CDR3: TGTGCCAGCAGCCAAGATGACGGGGGGGCCGAAAAGACCCAGTACTTC. It encodes CASSQDDGGAEKTQYF.

This chain uses TRBV5-1 with TRBJ1-1, with D perhaps TRBD1 (5 bases). V was clipped by 5 bases and J by 5 bases, with 19 bases between them. The CDR3 is 15 amino acids. The germline gives CDR1 SGHRS, CDR2 YFSETQ. The CDR3 sequence: CASRPGTGGGTEAFF. In DNA, the CDR3 is TGCGCCAGCAGACCAGGGACCGGGGGTGGGACTGAAGCTTTCTTT.

This chain joins TRBV5-6 and TRBJ2-7; D unresolved. V gave up 1 base and J gave up 3 bases, with 14 bases separating them. CDR3 length equals 15 residues. Germline V gives CDR1 SGHDT, CDR2 YYEEEE. CDR3 bases: TGTGCCAGCAGCTTGCTGGTCGATACCTACTACGAGCAGTACTTC. It codes for CASSLLVDTYYEQYF.

Here the CDR3 reads CASTRGQAQETQYF. DNA of the CDR3: TGTGCCAGCACAAGGGGACAGGCGCAAGAGACCCAGTACTTC. V usage is TRBV6-5 and J usage is TRBJ2-5, with 8 bases matching TRBD1. The CDR3 contains 14 residues. V lost 7 bases to trimming and J lost 2 bases; unmatched junction nucleotides: 6. Germline V CDR1 and CDR2: MNHEY, SVGAGI.

About this clone itself: A junction end diverges from the germline sequence, so it may reflect a read error. The rearrangement uses TRBV9 and TRBJ2-1, with 8 bases fitting TRBD2. CDR3 length: 18 amino acids. Germline lookup yields CDR1 SGDLS and CDR2 YYNGEE. The CDR3 protein is CASSPRPGTSGSYNELFF. The CDR3 region has the DNA TGTGCCAGCAGCCCCCGCCCCGGGACTAGTGGCTCCTACAATGAGCTGTTCTTC.

The chain has TRBV2 and TRBJ2-7; D is undetermined. Germline loops: CDR1 SNHLY, CDR2 FYNNEI. V dropped 11 bases and J dropped 4 bases, with 12 bases sitting between them. This CDR3 is built from 11 residues. The CDR3 DNA is TGTGCCCAGCGAAGTGAGTACGAGCAGTACTTC. As protein: CAQRSEYEQYF.

V gene TRBV4-3 combines with J gene TRBJ2-3; D may be TRBD2 (6 bases). V dropped 3 bases and J dropped 9 bases, with 19 bases sitting between them. CDR3 length: 15 amino acids. Per germline, CDR1 LGHNA and CDR2 YSLEER. The CDR3 spells CASSHVKPGLGTQYF. CDR3 bases: TGCGCCAGCAGCCATGTTAAACCGGGACTCGGAACGCAGTATTTT.

CDR3 in DNA: TGTGCCACCAGCAGAGATAAATGGGGCACTAGCAATCAGCCCCAGCATTTT. This codes for CATSRDKWGTSNQPQHF. The rearrangement uses TRBV15 and TRBJ1-5; D may be TRBD1 (5 bases). This CDR3 has 17 residues. The germline gives CDR1 LNHNV, CDR2 YYDKDF (reference sequence). Trimming removed 0 bases at V and 0 bases at J, with 12 bases between. Full variable domain (rest looked up from reference TRBV15 and TRBJ1-5): DAMVIQNPRYQVTQFGKPVTLSCSQTLNHNVMYWYQQKSSQAPKLLFHYYDKDFNNEADTPDNFQSRRPNTSFCFLDIRSPGLGDTAMYLCATSRDKWGTSNQPQHFGDGTRLSIL.

The V call is TRBV19, the J call TRBJ1-5; unclear D gene. V lost 5 bases, J lost 0 bases, and 20 bases lay in between. The CDR3 totals 18 residues. CDR1 LNHDA and CDR2 SQIVND come from the germline V gene (reference sequence). CDR3 sequence reads: CASSLGLRQINSNQPQHF. The CDR3 coding sequence is TGTGCCAGTAGTTTAGGGCTCCGCCAAATCAATAGCAATCAGCCCCAGCATTTT. The full variable domain, its missing parts supplied by reference TRBV19 and TRBJ1-5, is DGGITQSPKYLFRKEGQNVTLSCEQNLNHDAMYWYRQDPGQGLRLIYYSQIVNDFQKGDIAEGYSVSREKKESFPLTVTSAQKNPTAFYLCASSLGLRQINSNQPQHFGDGTRLSIL.

V and J are TRBV2 and TRBJ2-3, with a possible D match to TRBD1 (6 bases). Germline V gives CDR1 SNHLY, CDR2 FYNNEI. V was trimmed by 5 bases and J by 1 base, leaving 10 bases between them. This CDR3 contains 14 residues. This CDR3 reads CASSLRQGTDTQYF. CDR3 sequence (DNA): TGTGCCAGCAGTCTCAGACAGGGCACAGATACGCAGTATTTT. Full variable domain (rest looked up from reference TRBV2 and TRBJ2-3): EPEVTQTPSHQVTQMGQEVILRCVPISNHLYFYWYRQILGQKVEFLVSFYNNEISEKSEIFDDQFSVERPDGSNFTLKIRSTKLEDSAMYFCASSLRQGTDTQYFGPGTRLTVL.

The chain couples TRBV3-1 (or the pseudogene TRBV3-2) to TRBJ1-6, with D uncertain. V was pared by 0 bases and J by 9 bases, with 9 bases between. This CDR3 contains 14 residues. The germline V gene encodes CDR1 LGHDT and CDR2 YNNKEL (reference sequence). As DNA, the CDR3 is TGTGCCAGCAGCCAAGAGGGGAGGTTTTCACCCCTCCACTTT. Encoded protein: CASSQEGRFSPLHF.

The chain carries TRBV3-1 (or the pseudogene TRBV3-2) and TRBJ2-1, with D hard to call. The V end lost 0 bases, the J end lost 11 bases, and 8 bases lay between the germline ends. This CDR3 region has 12 residues. Germline V gene lookup returns CDR1 LGHDT and CDR2 YNNKEL (reference sequence). The chain's CDR3 is CASSQETHKQFF. The CDR3, as DNA: TGTGCCAGCAGCCAAGAGACTCATAAGCAGTTCTTC.

V usage is TRBV6-4 and J usage is TRBJ1-1; 10 bases agree with TRBD1. Germline CDR1 and CDR2: MRHNA and SNTAGT. The CDR3 has 13 amino acids. With 6 bases clipped from V and 4 bases from J, the junction kept 2 bases outside the gene matches. Written as DNA, the CDR3 is TGTGCCAGCAGCAGGACAGGGGGCACTGAAGCTTTCTTT. Translated: CASSRTGGTEAFF.

This chain uses TRBV11-2 with TRBJ2-7, with D tentatively TRBD1 (6 bases). Trimming stripped 4 bases from V and 7 bases from J, with 14 bases between. The germline gives CDR1 SGHAT, CDR2 FQNNGV. CDR3 length equals 13 residues. The CDR3, as DNA: TGTGCCAGCAGCTCAACTGGACAGCTAGAGCAGTACTTC. As protein: CASSSTGQLEQYF.